The entry that follows covers one T cell receptor (beta chain) sequence. These data are taken from a study of T cells in pancreatic ductal adenocarcinoma. The germline V gene has CDR1 MDHEN and CDR2 SYDVKM. This CDR3 comprises 15 residues. Trimming removed 7 bases from V and 2 bases from J; junction bases left unmatched: 6. Repertoires were generated with immunoSEQ multiplex PCR, while TCRdb's copy carries only in-frame clones and drops some. Seen here are tens of thousands of clones, approximately 90% observed once, and the top ten hold around 2.1%. The selected patients with pancreatic ductal adenocarcinoma had surgery but no neoadjuvant therapy.

The gene calls are TRBV28 and TRBJ2-7; TRBD2 aligns across 12 bases. The clonotype originates from a human donor with pancreatic ductal adenocarcinoma. Sequenced material: PBMCs. The CDR3 region has the DNA TGTGCCAGCAATCGGCTAGCGGGAGGGCCCTACGAGCAGTACTTC. It codes for CASNRLAGGPYEQYF.